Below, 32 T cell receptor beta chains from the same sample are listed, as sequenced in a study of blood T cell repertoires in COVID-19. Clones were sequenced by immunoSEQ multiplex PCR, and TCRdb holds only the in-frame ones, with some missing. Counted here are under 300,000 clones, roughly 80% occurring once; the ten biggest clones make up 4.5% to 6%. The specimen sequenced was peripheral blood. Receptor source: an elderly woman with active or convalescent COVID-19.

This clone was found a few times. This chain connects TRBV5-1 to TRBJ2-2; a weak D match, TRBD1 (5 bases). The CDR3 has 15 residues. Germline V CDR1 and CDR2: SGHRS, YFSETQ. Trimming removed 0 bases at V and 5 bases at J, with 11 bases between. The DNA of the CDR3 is TGCGCCAGCAGCTTGGAGGGGATCGAAACCGGGGAGCTGTTTTTT. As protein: CASSLEGIETGELFF. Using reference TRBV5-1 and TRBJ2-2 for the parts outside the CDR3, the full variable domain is KAGVTQTPRYLIKTRGQQVTLSCSPISGHRSVSWYQQTPGQGLQFLFEYFSETQRNKGNFPGRFSGRQFSNSRSEMNVSTLELGDSALYLCASSLEGIETGELFFGEGSRLTVL.

The CDR3 reads CASSLVVSGGGYNEQFF. The CDR3 DNA follows: TGTGCCAGCAGCTTGGTGGTTAGCGGGGGGGGTTACAATGAGCAGTTCTTC. The chain combines TRBV5-4 with TRBJ2-1, with TRBD2 matching 11 bases. Germline CDR1 is SGHNT and CDR2 is YYREEE (reference sequence). J lost 4 bases, V lost 0 bases, and 6 bases had no gene match. The CDR3 is 17 residues long.

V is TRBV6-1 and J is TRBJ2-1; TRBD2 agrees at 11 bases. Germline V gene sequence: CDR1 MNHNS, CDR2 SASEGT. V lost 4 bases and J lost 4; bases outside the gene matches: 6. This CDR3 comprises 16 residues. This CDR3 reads CASSVTGTSGYNEQFF. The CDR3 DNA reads TGTGCCAGCAGTGTTACCGGGACTAGCGGTTACAATGAGCAGTTCTTC.

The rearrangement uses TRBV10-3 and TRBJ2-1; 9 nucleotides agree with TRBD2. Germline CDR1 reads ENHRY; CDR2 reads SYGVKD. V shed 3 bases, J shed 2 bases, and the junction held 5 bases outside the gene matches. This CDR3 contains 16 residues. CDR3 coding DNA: TGTGCCATCAGTGATTTCGCGGGGGGGCCCTACAATGAGCAGTTCTTC. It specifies CAISDFAGGPYNEQFF.

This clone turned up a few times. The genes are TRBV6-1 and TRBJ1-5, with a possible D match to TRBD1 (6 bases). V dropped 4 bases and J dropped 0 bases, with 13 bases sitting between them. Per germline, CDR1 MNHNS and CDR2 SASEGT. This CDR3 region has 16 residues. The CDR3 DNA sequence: TGTGCCAGCAGTGGACTTTGGACAGATAGCAATCAGCCCCAGCATTTT. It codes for CASSGLWTDSNQPQHF.

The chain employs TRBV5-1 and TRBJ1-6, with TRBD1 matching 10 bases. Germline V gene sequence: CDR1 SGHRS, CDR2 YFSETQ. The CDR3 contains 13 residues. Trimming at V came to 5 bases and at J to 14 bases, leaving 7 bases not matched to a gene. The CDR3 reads CASRGTGDTTLHF. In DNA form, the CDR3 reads TGCGCCAGCAGGGGGACAGGGGATACCACCCTCCACTTT. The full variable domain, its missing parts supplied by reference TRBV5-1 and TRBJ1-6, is KAGVTQTPRYLIKTRGQQVTLSCSPISGHRSVSWYQQTPGQGLQFLFEYFSETQRNKGNFPGRFSGRQFSNSRSEMNVSTLELGDSALYLCASRGTGDTTLHFGNGTRLTVT.

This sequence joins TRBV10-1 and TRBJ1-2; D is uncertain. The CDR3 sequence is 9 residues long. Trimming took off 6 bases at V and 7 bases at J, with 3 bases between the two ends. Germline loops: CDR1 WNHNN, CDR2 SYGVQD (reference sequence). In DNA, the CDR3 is TGCGCCAGCAGGAGTGGCTACACCTTC. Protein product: CASRSGYTF.

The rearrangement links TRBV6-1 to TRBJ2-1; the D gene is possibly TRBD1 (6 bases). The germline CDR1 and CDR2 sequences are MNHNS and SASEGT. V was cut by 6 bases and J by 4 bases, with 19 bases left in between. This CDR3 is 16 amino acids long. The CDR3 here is CASSETGTMGYNEQFF. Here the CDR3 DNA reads TGTGCCAGCAGCGAAACCGGGACAATGGGGTACAATGAGCAGTTCTTC.

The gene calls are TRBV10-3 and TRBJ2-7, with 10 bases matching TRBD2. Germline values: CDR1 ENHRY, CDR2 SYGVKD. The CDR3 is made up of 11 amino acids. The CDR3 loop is CSSGRSYEQYF. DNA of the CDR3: TGTTCTAGCGGGAGATCCTACGAGCAGTACTTC.

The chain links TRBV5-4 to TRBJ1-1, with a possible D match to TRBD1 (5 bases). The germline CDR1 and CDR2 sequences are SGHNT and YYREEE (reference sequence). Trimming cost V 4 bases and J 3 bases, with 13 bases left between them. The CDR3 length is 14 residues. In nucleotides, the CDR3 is TGTGCCAGCAGCCAAGACGACAGCTACACTGAAGCTTTCTTT. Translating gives CASSQDDSYTEAFF.

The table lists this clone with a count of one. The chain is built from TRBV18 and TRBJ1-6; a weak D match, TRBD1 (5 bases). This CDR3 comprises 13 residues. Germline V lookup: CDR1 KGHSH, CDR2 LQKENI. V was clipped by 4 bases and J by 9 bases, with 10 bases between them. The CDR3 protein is CASSLGGGSPLHF. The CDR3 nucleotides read TGTGCCAGCTCACTCGGGGGAGGTTCACCCCTCCACTTT.

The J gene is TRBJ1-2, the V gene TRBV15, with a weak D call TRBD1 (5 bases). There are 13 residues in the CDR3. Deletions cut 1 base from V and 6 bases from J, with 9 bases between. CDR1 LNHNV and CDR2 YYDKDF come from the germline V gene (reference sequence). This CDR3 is CATSRGGGNGYTF. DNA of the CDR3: TGTGCCACCAGCAGAGGGGGGGGGAATGGCTACACCTTC.

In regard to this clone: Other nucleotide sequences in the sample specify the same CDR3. CDR3 protein: CASSLGSGDQPQHF. CDR3 DNA: TGCGCCAGCAGCTTGGGGTCGGGTGATCAGCCCCAGCATTTT. This rearrangement joins TRBV5-1 to TRBJ1-5; D gene ambiguous. The CDR3 spans 14 residues. The V end lost 0 bases, the J end lost 5 bases, and 9 bases lay between the germline ends. Germline CDR1 is SGHRS and CDR2 is YFSETQ.

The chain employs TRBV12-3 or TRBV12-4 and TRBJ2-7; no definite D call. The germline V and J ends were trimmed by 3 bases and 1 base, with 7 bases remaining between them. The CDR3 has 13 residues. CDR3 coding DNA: TGTGCCAGCAGTTTTCCCCCATCCTACGAGCAGTACTTC. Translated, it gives CASSFPPSYEQYF.

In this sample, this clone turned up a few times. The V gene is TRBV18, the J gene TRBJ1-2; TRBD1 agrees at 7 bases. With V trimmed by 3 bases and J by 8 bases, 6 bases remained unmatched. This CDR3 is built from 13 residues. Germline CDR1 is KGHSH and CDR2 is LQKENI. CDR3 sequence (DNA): TGTGCCAGCTCACCGATAACAGGGGACGGCTACACCTTC. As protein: CASSPITGDGYTF.

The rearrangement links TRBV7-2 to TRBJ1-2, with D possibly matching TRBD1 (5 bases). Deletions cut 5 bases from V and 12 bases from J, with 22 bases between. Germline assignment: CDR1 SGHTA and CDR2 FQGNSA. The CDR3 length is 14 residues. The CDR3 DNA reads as TGTGCCAGCAGCCCCACCGGGGGGGTCTCCACTGACACCTTC. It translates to CASSPTGGVSTDTF.

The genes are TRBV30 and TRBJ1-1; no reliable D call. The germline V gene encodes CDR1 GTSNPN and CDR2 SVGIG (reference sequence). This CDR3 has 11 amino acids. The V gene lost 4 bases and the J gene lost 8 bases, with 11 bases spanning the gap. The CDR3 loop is CAWISGIEAFF. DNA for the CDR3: TGTGCCTGGATCTCGGGTATCGAAGCTTTCTTT.

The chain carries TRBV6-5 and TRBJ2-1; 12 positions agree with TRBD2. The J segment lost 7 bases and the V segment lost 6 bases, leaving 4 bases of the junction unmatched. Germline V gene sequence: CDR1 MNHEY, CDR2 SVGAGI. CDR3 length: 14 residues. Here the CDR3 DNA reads TGTGCCAGCAGCCTAGCGGGGGGGTGGAATGAGCAGTTCTTC. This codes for CASSLAGGWNEQFF.

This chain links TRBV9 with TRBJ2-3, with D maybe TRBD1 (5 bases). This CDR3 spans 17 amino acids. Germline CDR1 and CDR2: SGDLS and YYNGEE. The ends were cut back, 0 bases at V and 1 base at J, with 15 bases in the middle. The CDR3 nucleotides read TGTGCCAGCAGCGTAGCTGATTGGGCAGGGCGCACAGATACGCAGTATTTT. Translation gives CASSVADWAGRTDTQYF.

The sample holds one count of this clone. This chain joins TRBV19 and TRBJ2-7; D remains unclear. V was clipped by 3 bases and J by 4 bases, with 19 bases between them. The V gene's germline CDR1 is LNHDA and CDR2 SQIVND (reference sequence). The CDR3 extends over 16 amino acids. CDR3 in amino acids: CASSIGRSRPIYEQYF. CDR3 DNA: TGTGCCAGTAGTATTGGTCGGAGCCGACCAATATACGAGCAGTACTTC.

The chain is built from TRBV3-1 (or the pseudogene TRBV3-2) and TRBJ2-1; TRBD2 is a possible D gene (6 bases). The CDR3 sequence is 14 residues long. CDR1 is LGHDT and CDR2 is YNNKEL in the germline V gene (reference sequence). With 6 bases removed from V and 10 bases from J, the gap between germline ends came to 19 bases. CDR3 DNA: TGTGCCAGCAGTGGGGGGTCACCCCTCTGGGAGCAGTTCTTC. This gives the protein CASSGGSPLWEQFF.

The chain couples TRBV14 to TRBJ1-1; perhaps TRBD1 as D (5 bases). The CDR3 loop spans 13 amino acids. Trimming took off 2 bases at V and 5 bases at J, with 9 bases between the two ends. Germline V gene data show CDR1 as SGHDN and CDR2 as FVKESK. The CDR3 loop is CASSQQGYTEAFF. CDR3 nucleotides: TGTGCCAGCAGCCAACAGGGATATACTGAAGCTTTCTTT.

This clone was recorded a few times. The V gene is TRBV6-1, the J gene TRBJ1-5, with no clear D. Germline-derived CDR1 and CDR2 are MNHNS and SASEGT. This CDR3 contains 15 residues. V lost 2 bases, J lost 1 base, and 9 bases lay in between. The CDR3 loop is CASSEWRESNQPQHF. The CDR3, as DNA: TGTGCCAGCAGTGAATGGAGGGAAAGCAATCAGCCCCAGCATTTT.

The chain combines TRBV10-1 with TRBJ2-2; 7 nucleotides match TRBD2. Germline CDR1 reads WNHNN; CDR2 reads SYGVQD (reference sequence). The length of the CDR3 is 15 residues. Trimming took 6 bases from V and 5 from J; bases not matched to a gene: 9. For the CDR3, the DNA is TGCGCCAGCAGCCCGGGTGGGGGGGATACCGGGGAGCTGTTTTTT. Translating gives CASSPGGGDTGELFF.

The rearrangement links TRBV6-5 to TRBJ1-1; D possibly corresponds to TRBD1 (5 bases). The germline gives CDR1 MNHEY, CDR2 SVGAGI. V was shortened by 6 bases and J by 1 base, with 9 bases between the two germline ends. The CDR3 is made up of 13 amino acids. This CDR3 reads CASRPGQNTEAFF. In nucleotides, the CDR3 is TGTGCCAGCAGACCCGGACAGAACACTGAAGCTTTCTTT.

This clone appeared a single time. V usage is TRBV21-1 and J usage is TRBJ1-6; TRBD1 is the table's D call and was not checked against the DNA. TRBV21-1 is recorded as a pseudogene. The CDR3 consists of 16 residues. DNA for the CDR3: TGTGCCAGCAGCTTCCGCTGGACAGGATATAATTCACCCCTCCACTTT. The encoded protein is CASSFRWTGYNSPLHF.

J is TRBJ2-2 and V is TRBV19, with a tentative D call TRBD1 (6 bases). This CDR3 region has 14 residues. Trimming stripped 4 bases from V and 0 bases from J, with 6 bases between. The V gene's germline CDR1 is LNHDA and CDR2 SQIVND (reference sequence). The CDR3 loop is CASSRTANTGELFF. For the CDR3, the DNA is TGTGCCAGTAGTAGGACAGCGAACACCGGGGAGCTGTTTTTT.

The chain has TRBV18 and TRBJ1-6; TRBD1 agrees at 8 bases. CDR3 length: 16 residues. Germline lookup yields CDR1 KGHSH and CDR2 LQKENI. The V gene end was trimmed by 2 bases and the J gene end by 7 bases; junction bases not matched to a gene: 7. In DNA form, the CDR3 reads TGTGCCAGCTCACCATATTTCGGACAGGGAAATTCACCCCTCCACTTT. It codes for CASSPYFGQGNSPLHF.

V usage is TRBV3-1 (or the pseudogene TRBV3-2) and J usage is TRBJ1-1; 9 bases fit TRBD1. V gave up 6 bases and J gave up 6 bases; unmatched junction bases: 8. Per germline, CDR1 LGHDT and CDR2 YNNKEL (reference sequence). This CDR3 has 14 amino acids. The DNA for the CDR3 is TGTGCCAGCAGGATGGGACAGGGCCGTCCTGAAGCTTTCTTT. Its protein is CASRMGQGRPEAFF.

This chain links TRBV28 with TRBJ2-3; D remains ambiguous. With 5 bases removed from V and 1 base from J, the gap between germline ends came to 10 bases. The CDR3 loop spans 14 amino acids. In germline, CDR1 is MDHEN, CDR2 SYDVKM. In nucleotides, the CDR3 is TGTGCCAGCAGTCCCCGACGGGGCACAGATACGCAGTATTTT. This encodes CASSPRRGTDTQYF. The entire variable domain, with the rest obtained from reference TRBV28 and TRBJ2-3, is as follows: DVKVTQSSRYLVKRTGEKVFLECVQDMDHENMFWYRQDPGLGLRLIYFSYDVKMKEKGDIPEGYSVSREKKERFSLILESASTNQTSMYLCASSPRRGTDTQYFGPGTRLTVL.

CDR3 coding DNA: TGCGCCAGCAGCCAGTCCCCGAGCTCTGGAAACACCATATATTTT. Protein sequence: CASSQSPSSGNTIYF. The chain joins TRBV4-1 to TRBJ1-3; D gene unclear. This CDR3 region has 15 residues. Trimming shortened V by 3 bases and J by 0 bases, and 9 bases separated the two germline ends. Germline CDR1 and CDR2: MGHRA and YSYEKL.

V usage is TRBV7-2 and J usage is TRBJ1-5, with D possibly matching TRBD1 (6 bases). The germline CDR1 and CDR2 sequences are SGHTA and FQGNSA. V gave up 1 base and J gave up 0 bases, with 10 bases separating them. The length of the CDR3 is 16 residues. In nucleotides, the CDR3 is TGTGCCAGCAGCTTAGTGGGGGCTGGTAGCAATCAGCCCCAGCATTTT. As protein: CASSLVGAGSNQPQHF. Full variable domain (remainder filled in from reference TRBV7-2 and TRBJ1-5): GAGVSQSPSNKVTEKGKDVELRCDPISGHTALYWYRQSLGQGLEFLIYFQGNSAPDKSGLPSDRFSAERTGGSVSTLTIQRTQQEDSAVYLCASSLVGAGSNQPQHFGDGTRLSIL.